This T cell receptor (beta chain) was found in a study of blood T cell repertoires in COVID-19. Whole-study context: Some COVID-19 samples were acute and others convalescent; all came from the United States, Italy and Spain. Nucleic acid was either cDNA or gDNA, and it came from T cells, B-cell-depleted T cells, or PBMCs.

This clone came up a few times. Trimming removed 3 bases at V and 2 bases at J, with 8 bases between. The CDR3 extends over 15 amino acids. Germline CDR1 is LGHDT and CDR2 is YNNKEL (reference sequence). Repertoires were generated with immunoSEQ multiplex PCR, while TCRdb's copy carries only in-frame clones and drops some. The table has around 180,000 clones, around 76% seen once. Source material: PBMCs or T cells enriched from blood (not recorded which). This receptor was obtained from a woman aged 50 to 65 with acute COVID-19. The chain combines TRBV3-1 (or the pseudogene TRBV3-2) with TRBJ1-6, with D perhaps TRBD1 (5 bases). CDR3 amino acids: CASSHDSTYNSPLHF. CDR3 bases: TGTGCCAGCAGCCACGACAGCACCTATAATTCACCCCTCCACTTT.